This TCR beta chain came from a study of blood T cell repertoires in COVID-19. Study in general: COVID-19 samples, acute and convalescent, were from the United States, Italy and Spain.

In the original workflow: Estimation of nucleated cell counts relied on the amplification of reference gene primers. Clones were read by immunoSEQ multiplex PCR, and TCRdb kept only the in-frame ones, dropping some. For V, J and clone size, that table is used; D and trimming come from the DNA. The repertoire consists of about 270,000 clones, with approximately 85% occurring once and the leading ten covering 5.5% to 6.5%. This clone was found once. Those enrolled in Seattle joined during active infection and were followed longitudinally afterward. Germline V gene lookup returns CDR1 MNHEY and CDR2 SVGAGI. The V gene end was trimmed by 6 bases and the J gene end by 5 bases; junction bases not matched to a gene: 6. The CDR3 has 13 residues.

The sequence was obtained from a woman over 75 with COVID-19, enrolled during active disease. The chain carries TRBV6-5 and TRBJ1-2; 7 bases fit TRBD1. Sequenced sample: peripheral blood. This CDR3 reads CASSRTGPYGYTF. Written as DNA, the CDR3 is TGTGCCAGCAGCCGGACAGGTCCTTATGGCTACACCTTC.